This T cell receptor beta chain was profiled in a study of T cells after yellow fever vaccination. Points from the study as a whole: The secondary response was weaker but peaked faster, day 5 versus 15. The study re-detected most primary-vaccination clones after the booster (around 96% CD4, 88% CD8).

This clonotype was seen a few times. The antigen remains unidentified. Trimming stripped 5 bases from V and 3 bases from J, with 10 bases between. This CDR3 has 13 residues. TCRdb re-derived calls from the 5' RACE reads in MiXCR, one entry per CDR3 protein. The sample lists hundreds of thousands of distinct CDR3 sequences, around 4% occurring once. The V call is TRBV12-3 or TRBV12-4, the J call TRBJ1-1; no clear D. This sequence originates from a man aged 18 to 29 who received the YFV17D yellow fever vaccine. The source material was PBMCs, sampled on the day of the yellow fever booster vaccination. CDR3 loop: CASSKRTDTEAFF. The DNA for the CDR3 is TGTGCCAGCAGTAAACGGACTGACACTGAAGCTTTCTTT.